The 32 T cell receptor beta chains given below trace back to one sample, sequenced in a study of shared clonotypes between healthy human individuals. Measured with immunoSEQ multiplex PCR; TCRdb has only the in-frame clones, and not every one. The sample has roughly 2,500,000 clones, approximately 93% seen once. The material sequenced was naive CD4+ T cells from PBMCs. As to subset: CD45RA+ positively selected. These receptors came from a man younger than 30 in good health. Some clones in this sample may be carry-over from other donors' samples.

V and J are TRBV4-1 and TRBJ2-1, with 9 bases fitting TRBD2. The V gene's germline CDR1 is MGHRA and CDR2 YSYEKL. V was clipped by 4 bases and J by 0 bases; unmatched bases: 7. The CDR3 runs to 17 residues. The CDR3 spells CASSLELAGTSYNEQFF. CDR3 DNA sequence: TGCGCCAGCAGCCTAGAACTAGCGGGTACCTCCTACAATGAGCAGTTCTTC.

The rearrangement joins TRBV28 to TRBJ1-5; 8 bases fit TRBD1. The CDR3 has 14 residues. Looked up from germline, CDR1 is MDHEN and CDR2 is SYDVKM. Trimming removed 6 bases from V and 9 bases from J; junction bases left unmatched: 10. The CDR3 protein is CASRAQGVSAPQHF. CDR3 DNA: TGTGCCAGCAGAGCACAGGGGGTAAGTGCGCCCCAGCATTTT.

J is TRBJ2-5 and V is TRBV5-6; the match to TRBD2 covers 10 bases. CDR1 and CDR2 from the germline V gene are SGHDT and YYEEEE. J gave up 2 bases and V 3 bases, and 4 bases lay outside the gene matches. CDR3 length equals 15 residues. The CDR3 loop reads CASSYLTSGQETQYF. The CDR3 bases are TGTGCCAGCAGCTACCTGACTAGCGGGCAAGAGACCCAGTACTTC.

Comments on this clone: Other nucleotide sequences from this sample produce the same CDR3. The chain links TRBV28 to TRBJ1-1; no firm D call. The CDR3 sequence is 12 residues long. In germline, CDR1 is MDHEN, CDR2 SYDVKM. V was clipped by 3 bases and J by 5 bases, with 7 bases between them. The CDR3 nucleotides read TGTGCCAGCAGTTTGTTGGATACTGAAGCTTTCTTT. It translates to CASSLLDTEAFF.

The chain has TRBV9 and TRBJ2-3; 10 bases are shared with TRBD1. The CDR3 spans 17 residues. V lost 4 bases and J lost 1; bases outside the gene matches: 9. Germline V gene lookup returns CDR1 SGDLS and CDR2 YYNGEE. The CDR3, as DNA: TGTGCCAGCAGCATGAGGGACAGGGGTTGGGGCACAGATACGCAGTATTTT. It codes for CASSMRDRGWGTDTQYF.

The chain links TRBV7-2 to TRBJ1-2; 9 nucleotides match TRBD1. The CDR3 runs to 15 residues. Germline loops: CDR1 SGHTA, CDR2 FQGNSA. Unmatched junction bases numbered 6, after V lost 1 base and J lost 6 bases. In nucleotides, the CDR3 is TGTGCCAGCAGCTTAGAGGGACAGGGTTTTAATGGCTACACCTTC. Translating gives CASSLEGQGFNGYTF.

The chain has TRBV4-3 and TRBJ1-5; weak D call: TRBD1 (5 bases). The CDR3 has 14 amino acids. Germline V gives CDR1 LGHNA, CDR2 YSLEER. V was pared by 1 base and J by 3 bases, with 7 bases between. As DNA, the CDR3 is TGCGCCAGCAGCCAAGGACAGTACAATCAGCCCCAGCATTTT. Encoded protein: CASSQGQYNQPQHF.

The V call is TRBV7-6, the J call TRBJ2-3; 11 nucleotides line up with TRBD2. Germline V gene sequence: CDR1 SGHVS, CDR2 FNYEAQ. V dropped 1 base and J dropped 3; count of bases not matched to a gene: 9. This CDR3 has 18 residues. CDR3 residues: CASSLEASGRSGTDTQYF. CDR3 coding DNA: TGTGCCAGCAGCTTAGAGGCTAGCGGGAGGAGTGGTACAGATACGCAGTATTTT.

This chain links TRBV11-2 with TRBJ2-5; TRBD2 matches 9 bases. Near its end, the DNA agrees better with TRBJ2-7, so the J call may be wrong. The CDR3 covers 15 residues. Per germline, CDR1 SGHAT and CDR2 FQNNGV. In DNA form, the CDR3 reads TGTGCCAGCAGCCCCCTTACTAGCGGGTCCTACGAGCAGTACTTC. Residues: CASSPLTSGSYEQYF.

V is TRBV7-6 and J is TRBJ2-2; D unresolved. The V gene's germline CDR1 is SGHVS and CDR2 FNYEAQ. Trimming removed 8 bases at V and 6 bases at J, with 16 bases between. The CDR3 is made up of 14 amino acids. CDR3 in DNA: TGTGCCAGCGGCTGGTCCATAAGGCCCGGGGAGCTGTTTTTT. Translated: CASGWSIRPGELFF.

The chain is built from TRBV19 and TRBJ1-1, with 7 bases that match TRBD1. V lost 6 bases and J lost 11; bases outside the gene matches: 9. The CDR3 length is 12 residues. Germline V CDR1 and CDR2: LNHDA, SQIVND (reference sequence). CDR3 amino acids: CASSTQGRKAFF. As DNA, the CDR3 is TGTGCCAGTAGCACACAGGGGCGTAAGGCTTTCTTT.

The V gene is TRBV16, the J gene TRBJ1-1; a possible D gene is TRBD1 (5 bases). The CDR3 totals 14 residues. The germline V gene has CDR1 KGHSY and CDR2 FQNENV. V lost 4 bases, J lost 1 base, and 10 bases lay in between. CDR3: CASSLSGGNTEAFF. The CDR3 DNA sequence: TGTGCCAGCAGCCTTAGCGGGGGGAACACTGAAGCTTTCTTT.

This chain joins TRBV19 and TRBJ2-1, with 9 bases identical to TRBD2. The CDR3 spans 20 residues. V lost 4 bases, J lost 4 bases, and 20 bases stayed unmatched. Germline V gives CDR1 LNHDA, CDR2 SQIVND (reference sequence). The CDR3 DNA reads TGTGCCAGTAGTAGGGTGGGTCTCGCGGGAGGGGCCGTTGGGTACAATGAGCAGTTCTTC. Protein product: CASSRVGLAGGAVGYNEQFF.

This chain uses TRBV18 with TRBJ2-2, with unresolved D. Germline V gene lookup returns CDR1 KGHSH and CDR2 LQKENI. V was clipped by 4 bases and J by 7 bases, with 10 bases between them. The length of the CDR3 is 13 residues. The DNA for the CDR3 is TGTGCCAGCTCACTTAGTTTGGACGGGGAGCTGTTTTTT. Translated: CASSLSLDGELFF.

The J gene is TRBJ1-5, the V gene TRBV28, with D perhaps matching TRBD1 (5 bases). The CDR3 has 14 amino acids. V lost 7 bases to trimming and J lost 0 bases, with 10 bases between them. Germline loops: CDR1 MDHEN, CDR2 SYDVKM. CDR3 in amino acids: CASKGFGSNQPQHF. CDR3 nucleotides: TGTGCCAGCAAGGGGTTTGGTAGCAATCAGCCCCAGCATTTT.

The chain carries TRBV6-1 and TRBJ1-2; D perhaps matches TRBD1 (5 bases). The CDR3 contains 17 residues. V dropped 4 bases and J dropped 4 bases, with 22 bases sitting between them. Germline V lookup: CDR1 MNHNS, CDR2 SASEGT. CDR3 loop: CASSVTLLEGRFYGYTF. The CDR3, as DNA: TGTGCCAGCAGTGTCACGTTATTGGAGGGGCGCTTCTATGGCTACACCTTC.

The rearrangement links TRBV28 to TRBJ2-1, with TRBD2 matching 14 bases. The V gene's germline CDR1 is MDHEN and CDR2 SYDVKM. CDR3 length equals 16 residues. V shed 4 bases, J shed 7 bases, and the junction held 6 bases outside the gene matches. This CDR3 reads CASSSAGTSGRNEQFF. DNA of the CDR3: TGTGCCAGCAGTTCGGCCGGGACTAGCGGGAGAAATGAGCAGTTCTTC.

The chain links TRBV11-1 to TRBJ1-2; no clear D. V was trimmed by 0 bases and J by 3 bases, leaving 11 bases between them. CDR1 is SGHAT, CDR2 FQDESV, per germline (reference sequence). This CDR3 spans 15 amino acids. CDR3 nucleotides: TGTGCCAGCAGCTTAGCCGCCAGCAATTACTATGGCTACACCTTC. This gives the protein CASSLAASNYYGYTF.

The V and J genes are TRBV6-6 and TRBJ1-1; D gene uncertain. CDR3 length: 14 amino acids. V was cut by 6 bases and J by 1 base, with 12 bases left in between. CDR1 MNHNY and CDR2 SVGAGI come from the germline V gene (reference sequence). In DNA form, the CDR3 reads TGTGCCAGCAGACCCCGGGTGGCGAACACTGAAGCTTTCTTT. This translates into CASRPRVANTEAFF.

This clone turned up a few times. This chain joins TRBV6-1 and TRBJ1-1; D not certain. The germline V gene encodes CDR1 MNHNS and CDR2 SASEGT. This CDR3 spans 10 amino acids. Trimming left V 10 bases short and J 10 bases short, with 13 bases between. CDR3 sequence reads: CAKDRVGAFF. As DNA, the CDR3 is TGTGCCAAGGACCGAGTTGGAGCTTTCTTT.

The chain carries TRBV2 and TRBJ2-7, with 9 bases matching TRBD2. Germline values: CDR1 SNHLY, CDR2 FYNNEI. J was trimmed by 0 bases and V by 6 bases; bases with no gene match: 6. CDR3 length: 15 residues. The CDR3 nucleotides read TGTGCCAGCAGAGAGTATAGCGGGAGCTCCTACGAGCAGTACTTC. Translating it yields CASREYSGSSYEQYF.

The rearrangement joins TRBV29-1 to TRBJ1-4; a weak D match, TRBD1 (5 bases). Germline V gene data show CDR1 as SQVTM and CDR2 as ANQGSEA. The V end lost 0 bases, the J end lost 0 bases, and 17 bases lay between the germline ends. CDR3 length equals 18 residues. As DNA, the CDR3 is TGCAGCGTTGAAGACTGGGGCAGGGAAACGGCAACTAATGAAAAACTGTTTTTT. It encodes CSVEDWGRETATNEKLFF.

The V gene is TRBV29-1, the J gene TRBJ1-1; D is ambiguous. Germline CDR1 is SQVTM and CDR2 is ANQGSEA. V was shortened by 7 bases and J by 1 base, with 7 bases between the two germline ends. The CDR3 is 11 amino acids. CDR3 sequence (DNA): TGCAGCGCTCTAGGGAACACTGAAGCTTTCTTT. Translated, it gives CSALGNTEAFF.

The genes are TRBV6-5 and TRBJ2-3, with 9 bases matching TRBD1. The CDR3 runs to 14 residues. Looked up from germline, CDR1 is MNHEY and CDR2 is SVGAGI. The junction had 2 bases not matched to a gene; V was cut back by 2 bases and J by 5 bases. The CDR3 nucleotides are TGTGCCAGCAGTTACGACAGGGGGATAGATACGCAGTATTTT. Its protein is CASSYDRGIDTQYF.

The V gene is TRBV28, the J gene TRBJ1-2; 7 positions match TRBD1. Germline trimming cut 6 bases from V and 4 bases from J; bases unmatched to any gene: 8. This CDR3 has 14 residues. Germline loops: CDR1 MDHEN, CDR2 SYDVKM. The CDR3 DNA reads TGTGCCAGCAGATCCGGACAGGAAAGCTATGGCTACACCTTC. Translated, it gives CASRSGQESYGYTF.

The rearrangement uses TRBV9 and TRBJ2-5; TRBD2 matches at 7 bases. With 8 bases clipped from V and 2 bases from J, the junction kept 6 bases outside the gene matches. Germline V gene lookup returns CDR1 SGDLS and CDR2 YYNGEE. This CDR3 contains 13 residues. The CDR3 sequence: CARLKRGQETQYF. CDR3 nucleotides: TGTGCCAGACTAAAGCGGGGACAAGAGACCCAGTACTTC.

This clone was seen only a few times. This rearrangement joins TRBV30 to TRBJ1-2; D unclear. This CDR3 has 13 amino acids. V was trimmed by 3 bases and J by 2 bases, leaving 10 bases between them. Germline assignment: CDR1 GTSNPN and CDR2 SVGIG (reference sequence). In DNA, the CDR3 is TGTGCCTGGAGCCCTGGGCCGAACTATGGCTACACCTTC. Amino acid sequence: CAWSPGPNYGYTF. Variable domain in full (rest from reference TRBV30 and TRBJ1-2): SQTIHQWPATLVQPVGSPLSLECTVEGTSNPNLYWYRQAAGRGLQLLFYSVGIGQISSEVPQNLSASRPQDRQFILSSKKLLLSDSGFYLCAWSPGPNYGYTFGSGTRLTVV.

This clone showed up just once. CDR3 in DNA: TGTGCCAGCAGCCCACGACAGCGCCAAGAGACCCAGTACTTC. Translation gives CASSPRQRQETQYF. This rearrangement joins TRBV14 to TRBJ2-5, with D possibly being TRBD1 (5 bases). The V end was cut by 4 bases, the J end by 1 base, with 10 bases between. The germline gives CDR1 SGHDN, CDR2 FVKESK. The CDR3 has 14 amino acids.

The chain employs TRBV27 and TRBJ1-1; D might be TRBD1 (6 bases). The CDR3 is 16 residues long. Germline loops: CDR1 MNHEY, CDR2 SMNVEV (reference sequence). V was trimmed by 4 bases and J by 0 bases, leaving 15 bases between them. In DNA form, the CDR3 reads TGTGCCAGCAGTTCGACAGGAATTTTAATGAACACTGAAGCTTTCTTT. This sequence encodes CASSSTGILMNTEAFF.

V is TRBV27 and J is TRBJ2-1; no reliable D call. The CDR3 is 13 amino acids. The germline V gene encodes CDR1 MNHEY and CDR2 SMNVEV (reference sequence). V was pared by 3 bases and J by 15 bases, with 18 bases between. In DNA form, the CDR3 reads TGTGCCAGCAGTTTCGATCCCAGGCGACCGGGGTTCTTC. It specifies CASSFDPRRPGFF.

With respect to this clone: This sample includes further DNA sequences coding for the same CDR3. The chain couples TRBV7-2 to TRBJ1-1; TRBD1 is a possible D gene (6 bases). Trimming stripped 5 bases from V and 3 bases from J, with 13 bases between. CDR3 length: 14 residues. Germline CDR1 SGHTA, CDR2 FQGNSA. The CDR3 nucleotides are TGTGCCAGCAGCCCTCAAGGGGGTGACACTGAAGCTTTCTTT. Protein sequence: CASSPQGGDTEAFF.

This clone was counted a single time. V and J are TRBV7-2 and TRBJ2-1; 8 nucleotides match TRBD1. Germline V gene lookup returns CDR1 SGHTA and CDR2 FQGNSA. The length of the CDR3 is 16 residues. With 5 bases clipped from V and 0 bases from J, the junction kept 6 bases outside the gene matches. CDR3 in amino acids: CASSPQGALSYNEQFF. The CDR3 bases are TGTGCCAGCAGCCCCCAGGGGGCCCTCTCCTACAATGAGCAGTTCTTC.